A selection of T cell receptor beta chains follows, all from one sample in a study of T-cell reconstitution after alpha-beta-depleted transplantation in children. TCRdb itself ran the PCR reads through MiXCR, one entry per CDR3 protein. The table has some 590,000 distinct CDR3 sequences, roughly a tenth seen once. Material: PBMCs from the stem cell graft donor, obtained from the stem cell graft. The origin of the receptors is a human donor who donated a stem cell graft to a child with acute myeloid leukemia. Each CDR3 is given without its conserved first and last residue. Not every row has a clone size; where given, it reads once, few, many or a size class.

size: -
V: TRBV28
J: TRBJ1-2
CDR3: ASTSGIRGAYGYT

size: -
V: TRBV12-3/TRBV12-4
J: TRBJ1-2
CDR3: ASSLGGNDYGYT

size: few
V: TRBV20-1
J: TRBJ1-5
CDR3: SARQGGSQPQH

size: many
V: TRBV29-1
J: TRBJ2-3
CDR3: SVEDRLAGTDTQY

size: -
V: TRBV10-2
J: TRBJ2-7
CDR3: ANSESVGLRAYEQY

size: -
V: TRBV2
J: TRBJ2-3
CDR3: ASTSGRGVGTDTQY

size: -
V: TRBV14
J: TRBJ2-7
CDR3: ASRGATSSYEQY

size: -
V: TRBV5-1
J: TRBJ2-3
CDR3: ASSLNPVTDTQY

size: many
V: TRBV25-1
J: TRBJ2-5
CDR3: ASSESSRGGGETQY

size: few
V: TRBV2
J: TRBJ2-1
CDR3: ATASFNEQF

size: -
V: TRBV3-1
J: TRBJ2-6
CDR3: ASCQWGLDGANVLT

size: -
V: TRBV20-1
J: TRBJ1-2
CDR3: SARLDRTNYGYT

size: -
V: TRBV20-1
J: TRBJ2-3
CDR3: SARLTSFPDTQY

size: many
V: TRBV5-4
J: TRBJ1-1
CDR3: ASSLGQGALNTEAF

size: -
V: TRBV6-2/TRBV6-3
J: TRBJ1-1
CDR3: ASGPGQGRLYTEAF

size: -
V: TRBV7-3
J: TRBJ2-2
CDR3: ASSPPPGLAGMNTGELF

size: few
V: TRBV10-3
J: TRBJ2-3
CDR3: AISERSSGNTDTQY

size: -
V: TRBV5-1
J: TRBJ1-5
CDR3: TSSSGTEGNQPQH

size: -
V: TRBV5-1
J: TRBJ2-7
CDR3: ASSKEAGGEQY

size: many
V: TRBV20-1
J: TRBJ2-3
CDR3: SAPPLGLVRDTQY

size: few
V: TRBV7-2
J: TRBJ2-1
CDR3: ASSPFFSGRAGNEQF

size: -
V: TRBV15
J: TRBJ2-5
CDR3: ATSGPTGGQETQY

size: -
V: TRBV5-1
J: TRBJ2-7
CDR3: ASSASTGVNHEQY

size: -
V: TRBV12-3/TRBV12-4
J: TRBJ2-3
CDR3: ASSSGEGTDTQY

size: many
V: TRBV18
J: TRBJ2-7
CDR3: ASSPLGIPYEQY

size: -
V: TRBV7-9
J: TRBJ2-3
CDR3: ASTLAGGTDAQY

size: many
V: TRBV19
J: TRBJ2-3
CDR3: ASRKREGSGTDTQY

size: many
V: TRBV6-1
J: TRBJ1-1
CDR3: ASSGSGGNTEAF

size: -
V: TRBV28
J: TRBJ2-5
CDR3: ASSRGQGSPLQETQY

size: -
V: TRBV24-1
J: TRBJ2-7
CDR3: ATSDYGTEQY

size: few
V: TRBV29-1
J: TRBJ2-7
CDR3: SVEVRLAGARYEQY

size: few
V: TRBV2
J: TRBJ2-1
CDR3: ARGGGTRHNEQF

size: few
V: TRBV6-2/TRBV6-3
J: TRBJ1-5
CDR3: ASHGPGQQPQH

size: few
V: TRBV20-1
J: TRBJ2-2
CDR3: SARNGDWGTGELF

size: many
V: TRBV20-1
J: TRBJ2-1
CDR3: SASIAGRNEQF

size: -
V: TRBV30
J: TRBJ2-2
CDR3: AWSTTNTGELF

size: -
V: TRBV7-2
J: TRBJ2-6
CDR3: AGGQGASGANVLT

size: -
V: TRBV5-5
J: TRBJ2-5
CDR3: ASSVRASLGETQY

size: -
V: TRBV7-9
J: TRBJ2-1
CDR3: ASSLQGLRANNEQF

size: -
V: TRBV5-5
J: TRBJ2-1
CDR3: ASSLVVRGGSYNEQF

size: few
V: TRBV7-8
J: TRBJ2-3
CDR3: ASSSGLAGGRTDTQY

size: -
V: TRBV7-7
J: TRBJ2-1
CDR3: ASSLKSGLSGRAIYNEQF

size: many
V: TRBV12-3/TRBV12-4
J: TRBJ2-1
CDR3: ASSLPGSNEQF

size: -
V: TRBV7-3
J: TRBJ2-1
CDR3: ASSPSAGSSEQF

size: few
V: TRBV5-1
J: TRBJ2-5
CDR3: ASSFRSFQETQY

size: -
V: TRBV7-2
J: TRBJ1-3
CDR3: ASRPGFSGNTIY